A single T cell receptor (beta chain) is shown here with its context. Antigen: not known. Germline V gives CDR1 MNHEY, CDR2 SVGAGI. The CDR3 runs to 14 residues. V lost 2 bases and J lost 7, with 14 bases in between. The record originates from a study of Tregs in tolerant kidney transplant recipients. Here immunoSEQ multiplex PCR was the method, and the copy in TCRdb shows in-frame clones only, minus some. This sample has some 110,000 clones, with roughly 93% found just once. Study-wide results and caveats: Validation in larger populations is needed because few patients were studied. The most relevant donor-specific Treg TCRbeta repertoire apparently came from expansion with activated donor B cells. Biological reproducibility was not directly addressed, but technical replication error appeared minimal.

CD4+CD25+CD127- Tregs, CD4+CD25- non-Tregs, CD4 and CD8 cells were sorted. The sample consisted of CD4+ T cells from blood. This chain connects TRBV6-5 to TRBJ1-1; D is unclear. This TCR derives from a human donor in good health. Here the CDR3 reads CASSYTPSSFEAFF. The CDR3 DNA is TGTGCCAGCAGTTACACCCCCTCCAGTTTTGAAGCTTTCTTT.